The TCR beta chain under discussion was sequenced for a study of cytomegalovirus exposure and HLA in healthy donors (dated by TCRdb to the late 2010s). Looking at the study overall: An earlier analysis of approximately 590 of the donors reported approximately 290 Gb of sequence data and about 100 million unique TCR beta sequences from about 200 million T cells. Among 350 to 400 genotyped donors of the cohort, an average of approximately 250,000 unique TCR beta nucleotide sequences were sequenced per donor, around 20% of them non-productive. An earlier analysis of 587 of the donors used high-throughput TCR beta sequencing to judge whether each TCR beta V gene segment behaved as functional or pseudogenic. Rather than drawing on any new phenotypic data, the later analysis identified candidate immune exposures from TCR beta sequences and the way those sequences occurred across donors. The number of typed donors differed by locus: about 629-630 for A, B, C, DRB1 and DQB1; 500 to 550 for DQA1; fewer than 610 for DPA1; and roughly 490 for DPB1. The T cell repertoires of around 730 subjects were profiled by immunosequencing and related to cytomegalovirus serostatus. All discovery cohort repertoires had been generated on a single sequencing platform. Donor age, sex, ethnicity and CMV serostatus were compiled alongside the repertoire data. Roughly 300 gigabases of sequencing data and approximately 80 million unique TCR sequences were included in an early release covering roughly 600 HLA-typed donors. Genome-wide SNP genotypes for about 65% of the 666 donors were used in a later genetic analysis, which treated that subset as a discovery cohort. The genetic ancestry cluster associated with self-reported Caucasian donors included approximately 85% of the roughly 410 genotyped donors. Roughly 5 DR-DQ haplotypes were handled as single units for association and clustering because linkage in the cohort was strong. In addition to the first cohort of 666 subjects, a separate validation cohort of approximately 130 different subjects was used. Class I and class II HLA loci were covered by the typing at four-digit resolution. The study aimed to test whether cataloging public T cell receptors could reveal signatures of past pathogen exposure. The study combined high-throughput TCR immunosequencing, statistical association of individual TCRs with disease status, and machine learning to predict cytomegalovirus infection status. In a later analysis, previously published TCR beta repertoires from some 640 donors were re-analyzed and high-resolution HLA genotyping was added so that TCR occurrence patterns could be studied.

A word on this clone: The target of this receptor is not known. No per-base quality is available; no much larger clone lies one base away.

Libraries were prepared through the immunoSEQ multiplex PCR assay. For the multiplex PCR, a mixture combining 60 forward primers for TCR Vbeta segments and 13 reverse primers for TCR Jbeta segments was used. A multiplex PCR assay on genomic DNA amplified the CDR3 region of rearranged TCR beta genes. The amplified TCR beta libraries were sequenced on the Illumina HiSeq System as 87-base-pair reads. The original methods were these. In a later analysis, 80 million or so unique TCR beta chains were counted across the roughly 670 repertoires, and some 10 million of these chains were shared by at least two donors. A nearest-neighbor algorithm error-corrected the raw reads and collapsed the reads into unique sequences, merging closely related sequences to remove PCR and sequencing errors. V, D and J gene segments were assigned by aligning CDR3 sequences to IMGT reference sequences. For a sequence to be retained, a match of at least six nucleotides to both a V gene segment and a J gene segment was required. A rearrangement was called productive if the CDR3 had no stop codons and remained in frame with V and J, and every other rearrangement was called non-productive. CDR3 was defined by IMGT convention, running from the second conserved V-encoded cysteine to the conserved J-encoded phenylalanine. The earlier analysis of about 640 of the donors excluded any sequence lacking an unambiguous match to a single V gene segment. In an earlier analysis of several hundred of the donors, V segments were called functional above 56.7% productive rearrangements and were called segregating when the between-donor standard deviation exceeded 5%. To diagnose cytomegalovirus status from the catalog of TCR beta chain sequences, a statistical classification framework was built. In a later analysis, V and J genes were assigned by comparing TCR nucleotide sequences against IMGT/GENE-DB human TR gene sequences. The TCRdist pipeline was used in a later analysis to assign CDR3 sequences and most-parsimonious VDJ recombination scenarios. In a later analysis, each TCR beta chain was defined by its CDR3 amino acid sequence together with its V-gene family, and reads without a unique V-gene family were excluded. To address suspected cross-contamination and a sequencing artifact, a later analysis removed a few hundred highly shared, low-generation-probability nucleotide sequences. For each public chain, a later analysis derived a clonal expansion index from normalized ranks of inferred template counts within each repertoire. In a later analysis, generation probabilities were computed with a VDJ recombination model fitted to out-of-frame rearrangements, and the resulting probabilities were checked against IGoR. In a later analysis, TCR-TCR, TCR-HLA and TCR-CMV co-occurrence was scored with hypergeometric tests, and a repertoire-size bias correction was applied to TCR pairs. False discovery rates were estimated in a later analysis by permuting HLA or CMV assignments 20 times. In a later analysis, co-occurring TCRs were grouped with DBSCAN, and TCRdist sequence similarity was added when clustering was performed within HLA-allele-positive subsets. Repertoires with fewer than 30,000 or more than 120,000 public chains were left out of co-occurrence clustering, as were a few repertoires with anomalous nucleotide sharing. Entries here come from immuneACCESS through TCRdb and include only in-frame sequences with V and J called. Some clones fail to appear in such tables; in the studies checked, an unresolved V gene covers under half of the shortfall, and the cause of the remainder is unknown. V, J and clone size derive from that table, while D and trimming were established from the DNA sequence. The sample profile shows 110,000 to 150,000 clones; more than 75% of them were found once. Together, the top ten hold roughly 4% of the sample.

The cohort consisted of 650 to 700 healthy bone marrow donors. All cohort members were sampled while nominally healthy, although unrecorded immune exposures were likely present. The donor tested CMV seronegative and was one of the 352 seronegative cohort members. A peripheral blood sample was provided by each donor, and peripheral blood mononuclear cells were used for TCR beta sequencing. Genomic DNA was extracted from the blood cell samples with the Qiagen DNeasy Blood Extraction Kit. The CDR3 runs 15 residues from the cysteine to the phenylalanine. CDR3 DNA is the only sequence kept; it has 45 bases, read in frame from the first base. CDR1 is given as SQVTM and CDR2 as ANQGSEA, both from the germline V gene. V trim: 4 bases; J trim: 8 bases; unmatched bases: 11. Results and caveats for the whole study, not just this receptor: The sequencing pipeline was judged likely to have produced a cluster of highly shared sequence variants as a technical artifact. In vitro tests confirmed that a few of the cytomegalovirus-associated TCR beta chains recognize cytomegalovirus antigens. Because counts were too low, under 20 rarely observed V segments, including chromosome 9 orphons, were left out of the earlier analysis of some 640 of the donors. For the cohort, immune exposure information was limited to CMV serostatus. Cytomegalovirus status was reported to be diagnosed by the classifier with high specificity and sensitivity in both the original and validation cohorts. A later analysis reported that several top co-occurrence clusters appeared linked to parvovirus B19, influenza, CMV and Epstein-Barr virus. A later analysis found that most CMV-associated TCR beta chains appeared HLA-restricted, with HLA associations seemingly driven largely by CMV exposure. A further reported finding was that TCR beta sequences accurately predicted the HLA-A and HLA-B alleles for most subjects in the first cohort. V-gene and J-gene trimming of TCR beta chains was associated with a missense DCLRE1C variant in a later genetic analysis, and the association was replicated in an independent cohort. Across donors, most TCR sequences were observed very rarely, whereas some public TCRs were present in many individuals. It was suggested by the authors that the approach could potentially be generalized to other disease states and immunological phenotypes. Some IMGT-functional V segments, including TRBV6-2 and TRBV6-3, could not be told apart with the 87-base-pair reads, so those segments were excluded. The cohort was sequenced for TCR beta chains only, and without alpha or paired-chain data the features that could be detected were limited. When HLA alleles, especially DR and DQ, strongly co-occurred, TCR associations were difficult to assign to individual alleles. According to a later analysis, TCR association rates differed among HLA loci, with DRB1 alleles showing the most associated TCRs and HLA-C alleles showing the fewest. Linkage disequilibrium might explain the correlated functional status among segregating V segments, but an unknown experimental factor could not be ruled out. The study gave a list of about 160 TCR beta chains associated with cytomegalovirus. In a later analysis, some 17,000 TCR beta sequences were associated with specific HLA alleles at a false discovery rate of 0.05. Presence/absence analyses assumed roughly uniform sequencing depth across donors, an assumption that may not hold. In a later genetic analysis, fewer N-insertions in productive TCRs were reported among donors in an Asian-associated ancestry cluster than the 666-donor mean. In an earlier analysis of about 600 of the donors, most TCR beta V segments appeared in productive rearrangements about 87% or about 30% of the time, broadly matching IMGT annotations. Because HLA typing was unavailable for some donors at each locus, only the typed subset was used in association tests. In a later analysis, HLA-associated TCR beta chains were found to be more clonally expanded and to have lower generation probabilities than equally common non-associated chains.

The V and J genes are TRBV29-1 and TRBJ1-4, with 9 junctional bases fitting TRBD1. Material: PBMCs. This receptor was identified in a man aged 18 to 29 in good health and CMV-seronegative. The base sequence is TGCAGCGTTGCCGATCCGGGACAGGGTGAGGAAAAACTGTTTTTT. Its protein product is CSVADPGQGEEKLFF.